This TCR beta chain was sequenced during a study of T-cell reconstitution after alpha-beta-depleted transplantation in children. Study-level points and caveats: At the one-year point after transplant, T-cell counts and TCRbeta diversity were found to come mostly from T cells that had been newly produced. Some patients owed their high day-60 TCRbeta diversity to surviving recipient T cells and thymic progenitors.

There are many counts of this clonotype. Its antigen is currently unknown. Unique molecular identifiers featured in how the TCRbeta library was prepared. MiXCR, applied by TCRdb to the PCR reads, yields one record per CDR3 protein. The data show about 98,000 distinct CDR3 sequences, with approximately 6% seen just once and roughly 5.5% held by the top ten. This CDR3 contains 16 residues. With V trimmed by 3 bases and J by 3 bases, 9 bases remained unmatched. The chain carries TRBV12-3 or TRBV12-4 and TRBJ2-7, with 9 bases lining up with TRBD2. This TCR was sampled from a female patient between 2 and 15 years old who had a stem cell transplant for Fanconi anemia, so the T cells may come from the graft donor. The sequenced sample was PBMCs, mostly from graft donor cells, obtained 60 days after TCRalphabeta/CD19-depleted stem cell transplant. The CDR3 DNA sequence: TGTGCCAGCAGTTTCGGGCCTCTAGCGGGACGCTACGAGCAGTACTTC. Amino acid sequence: CASSFGPLAGRYEQYF.